Sequencing of this T cell receptor (beta chain) was carried out in a study of beta chain features in type 1 diabetes. Findings of the study overall: Patients with type 1 diabetes carried fewer insertions and had more deletions at their VDJ junctions. The study found moderately but significantly shorter TCRB CDR3s in all four CD4+ subsets of Type 1 diabetes patients. Whether HLA type affects TCRB rearrangement stayed undetermined in the present work.

Since all of the isolated RNA was reverse transcribed, expressed TCRB transcripts were what got sequenced. Deep immunoSEQ sequencing covered naive, central memory and regulatory T cell samples. Clones were read by immunoSEQ multiplex PCR, and TCRdb kept only the in-frame ones, dropping some. The data show about 640,000 clones, 9.5% to 15% seen once. Points on this clone: Its antigen is undetermined.

V shed 5 bases, J shed 3 bases, and the junction held 9 bases outside the gene matches. CDR3 length: 16 amino acids. CDR1 is ENHRY, CDR2 SYGVKD, per germline. Only one heparinised blood draw was taken per donor, and its volume averaged about 116 mL. The genes are TRBV10-3 and TRBJ2-3, with 9 bases aligning to TRBD2. This TCR was recovered from a man under 40 with type 1 diabetes. The specimen was naive CD4+ T cells from blood. The CDR3 spells CAISLEGAGGTDTQYF. CDR3 in DNA: TGTGCCATCAGTCTAGAAGGAGCGGGAGGAACAGATACGCAGTATTTT.